The entry that follows covers one T cell receptor beta chain sequence. This table comes from immunoSEQ multiplex PCR, and its TCRdb copy is limited to in-frame clones, with some not included. The sample includes 35,000 to 40,000 clones, roughly nine tenths of them seen just once. This entry belongs to a study of T cell changes during pregnancy in multiple sclerosis. This CDR3 comprises 13 residues. The germline V gene has CDR1 SEHNR and CDR2 FQNEAQ (reference sequence). The germline V and J ends were trimmed by 4 bases and 4 bases, with 8 bases remaining between them. The chain is built from TRBV7-9 and TRBJ1-5, with D possibly TRBD1 on 5 matching bases. Material: CD8+ T cells from peripheral blood mononuclear cells, obtained in the third trimester of pregnancy. This clonotype originated in a female donor with multiple sclerosis, enrolled in a pregnancy study. The DNA for the CDR3 is TGTGCCAGCAGCTCCGACAGAAATCAGCCCCAGCATTTT. This codes for CASSSDRNQPQHF.